This T cell receptor (beta chain) was retrieved from a study of cytomegalovirus exposure and HLA in healthy donors. The study's findings and limits: Available immune exposure information covered CMV serostatus only.

PCR involved 60 Vbeta and 13 Jbeta primers. TCRdb's copy holds only in-frame clones and misses some; the assay was immunoSEQ multiplex PCR. The profile covers more than 85,000 clones, with under 85% appearing a single time and roughly 2.1% taken by the ten largest. For this clone: The target antigen is unknown.

The sequence came from a man aged 30 to 45 in good health and CMV-seronegative. The sequencing input was PBMCs.

This CDR3 reads CASSRTSGRQTQYF. CDR3 DNA: TGTGCCAGCAGCCGGACTAGCGGGAGGCAGACCCAGTACTTC. This rearrangement joins TRBV7-2 to TRBJ2-5; 14 positions match TRBD2. V dropped 5 bases and J dropped 6; count of bases not matched to a gene: 2. The CDR3 length is 14 residues. The germline gives CDR1 SGHTA, CDR2 FQGNSA. The entire variable domain, with the rest obtained from reference TRBV7-2 and TRBJ2-5, is as follows: GAGVSQSPSNKVTEKGKDVELRCDPISGHTALYWYRQSLGQGLEFLIYFQGNSAPDKSGLPSDRFSAERTGGSVSTLTIQRTQQEDSAVYLCASSRTSGRQTQYFGPGTRLLVL.